These 14 T cell receptor beta chains were sequenced from one sample in a study of blood T cell repertoires in COVID-19. Sequencing was performed with immunoSEQ multiplex PCR; in TCRdb, only in-frame clones are kept and a portion is missing. The table shows 75,000 to 90,000 clones, with about nine tenths occurring only once. Sequencing was done on a sample of peripheral blood. All receptors come from a woman aged 45-59 years in a cohort sampled during active COVID-19.

The chain couples TRBV30 to TRBJ1-4; no reliable D call. The germline CDR1 and CDR2 sequences are GTSNPN and SVGIG (reference sequence). The CDR3 contains 14 residues. V was pared by 4 bases and J by 8 bases, with 17 bases between. CDR3: CAWNREARNEKLFF. CDR3 sequence (DNA): TGTGCCTGGAATAGAGAGGCTCGGAACGAAAAACTGTTTTTT.

This chain joins TRBV6-6 and TRBJ2-7, with D unclear. CDR1 is MNHNY and CDR2 is SVGAGI in the germline V gene (reference sequence). The V gene lost 6 bases and the J gene lost 0 bases, with 6 bases spanning the gap. This CDR3 has 12 amino acids. The CDR3 protein is CASSRSSYEQYF. The DNA for the CDR3 is TGTGCCAGCAGCCGGAGCTCCTACGAGCAGTACTTC.

The V and J genes are TRBV5-6 and TRBJ2-7, with 11 bases fitting TRBD1. The germline CDR1 and CDR2 sequences are SGHDT and YYEEEE. V gave up 3 bases and J gave up 2 bases; unmatched junction bases: 7. The CDR3 length is 16 residues. The chain's CDR3 is CASSSSGTGGTYEQYF. Written as DNA, the CDR3 is TGTGCCAGCAGCTCCTCCGGGACAGGGGGGACCTACGAGCAGTACTTC.

The chain is built from TRBV29-1 and TRBJ1-1; possibly TRBD1 for D (6 bases). Germline CDR1 SQVTM, CDR2 ANQGSEA. CDR3 length: 13 residues. In DNA form, the CDR3 reads TGCTCTGAGCGGGGGCGCGGGGACACTGAAGCTTTCTTT. Residues: CSERGRGDTEAFF.

The CDR3 bases are TGTGCCAGCAGCTTAATCCCCGGGTTGGCGAACACCGGGGAGCTGTTTTTT. It yields the protein CASSLIPGLANTGELFF. The chain combines TRBV7-9 with TRBJ2-2; D call uncertain. CDR3 length equals 17 residues. Trimming shortened V by 2 bases and J by 0 bases, and 13 bases separated the two germline ends. Germline values: CDR1 SEHNR, CDR2 FQNEAQ (reference sequence).

The chain carries TRBV6-2 or TRBV6-3 and TRBJ2-1, with a tentative D call TRBD2 (6 bases). This CDR3 is built from 11 residues. The V gene lost 5 bases and the J gene lost 10 bases, with 9 bases spanning the gap. In germline, CDR1 is MNHEY, CDR2 SVGEGT. CDR3 sequence: CASSKGGEQFF. The DNA of the CDR3 is TGTGCCAGCAGTAAAGGAGGGGAGCAGTTCTTC.

This chain connects TRBV27 to TRBJ2-5; 8 bases align to TRBD2. CDR1 MNHEY and CDR2 SMNVEV come from the germline V gene (reference sequence). Trimming cost V 10 bases and J 5 bases; bases outside gene matches: 15. CDR3 length: 15 residues. CDR3 residues: CATQSPAGEGETQYF. For the CDR3, the DNA is TGTGCCACTCAGAGTCCAGCGGGAGAGGGGGAGACCCAGTACTTC.

This clone was observed a few times. The chain uses TRBV12-3 or TRBV12-4 and TRBJ1-1; D is ambiguous. This CDR3 has 13 amino acids. Trimming cost V 5 bases and J 1 base, with 8 bases left between them. The CDR3 is CASSITENTEAFF. CDR3 nucleotides: TGTGCCAGCAGTATCACAGAGAACACTGAAGCTTTCTTT.

The V and J genes are TRBV29-1 and TRBJ2-5; 9 bases agree with TRBD1. Germline loops: CDR1 SQVTM, CDR2 ANQGSEA. The CDR3 contains 14 residues. After removal of 3 bases from V and 7 bases from J, the junction contained 9 bases not matched to a gene. CDR3 nucleotides: TGCAGCGTTGATCGGGACAGGGTTCGGGGGACCCAGTACTTC. It translates to CSVDRDRVRGTQYF.

V is TRBV7-9 and J is TRBJ1-1, with no clear D. This CDR3 spans 15 amino acids. Germline V gene data show CDR1 as SEHNR and CDR2 as FQNEAQ (reference sequence). The germline V and J ends were trimmed by 1 base and 0 bases, with 9 bases remaining between them. The DNA of the CDR3 is TGTGCCAGCAGCTTAGAGTGGGAGTTGAACACTGAAGCTTTCTTT. It translates to CASSLEWELNTEAFF.

The chain carries TRBV27 and TRBJ2-7; possible D gene TRBD1, 6 bases. Germline lookup yields CDR1 MNHEY and CDR2 SMNVEV (reference sequence). V lost 6 bases, J lost 6 bases, and 15 bases lay in between. The CDR3 is 13 amino acids. CDR3 sequence reads: CASSRTGLGEQYF. As DNA, the CDR3 is TGTGCCAGCAGCCGAACAGGGCTAGGCGAGCAGTACTTC.

This clone was counted once. The chain joins TRBV28 to TRBJ2-7; 8 bases match TRBD2. The CDR3 is 15 amino acids. J lost 1 base, V lost 5 bases, and 7 bases had no gene match. Per the germline V gene, CDR1 is MDHEN and CDR2 is SYDVKM. CDR3 nucleotides: TGTGCCAGCAGTCCCCGGGAGGGGTTATCCTACGAGCAGTACTTC. Translation: CASSPREGLSYEQYF.

This rearrangement joins TRBV1 to TRBJ2-2; the D call TRBD1 from the table was never checked on the DNA. TRBV1 is designated a pseudogene. This CDR3 is built from 18 residues. CDR3 sequence: CTSSQRLGATIGTGELFF. The CDR3 coding sequence is TGCACCAGCAGCCAAAGATTGGGGGCGACCATCGGCACCGGGGAGCTGTTTTTT.

The rearrangement links TRBV23-1 to TRBJ2-1; the D gene is possibly TRBD1 (6 bases). Being an ORF, TRBV23-1 has a function that is uncertain. The CDR3 loop spans 16 amino acids. The ends were cut back, 1 base at V and 4 bases at J, with 14 bases in the middle. CDR3 DNA sequence: TGCGCCAGCAGTCAATGCATACCGAGGGGGTACAATGAGCAGTTCTTC. It codes for CASSQCIPRGYNEQFF.